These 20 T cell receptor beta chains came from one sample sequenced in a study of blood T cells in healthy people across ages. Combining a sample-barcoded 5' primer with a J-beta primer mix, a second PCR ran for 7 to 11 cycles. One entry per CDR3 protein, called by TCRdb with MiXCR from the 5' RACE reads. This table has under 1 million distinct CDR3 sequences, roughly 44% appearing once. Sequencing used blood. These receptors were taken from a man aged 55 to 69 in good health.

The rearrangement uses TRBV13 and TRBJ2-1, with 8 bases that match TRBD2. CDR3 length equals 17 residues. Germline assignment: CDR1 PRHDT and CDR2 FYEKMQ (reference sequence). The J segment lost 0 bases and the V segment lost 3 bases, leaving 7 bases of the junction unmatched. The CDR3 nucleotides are TGTGCCAGCAGCTTTGGAACGGGGGGGAGCTCCTACAATGAGCAGTTCTTC. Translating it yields CASSFGTGGSSYNEQFF.

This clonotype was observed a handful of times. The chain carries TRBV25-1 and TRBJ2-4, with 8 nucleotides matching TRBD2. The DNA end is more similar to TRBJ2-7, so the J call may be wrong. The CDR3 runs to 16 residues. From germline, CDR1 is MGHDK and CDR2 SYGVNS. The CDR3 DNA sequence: TGTGCCAGCAGTGAATTAACGGGGGGGGCAATCTACGAGCAGTACTTC. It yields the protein CASSELTGGAIYEQYF.

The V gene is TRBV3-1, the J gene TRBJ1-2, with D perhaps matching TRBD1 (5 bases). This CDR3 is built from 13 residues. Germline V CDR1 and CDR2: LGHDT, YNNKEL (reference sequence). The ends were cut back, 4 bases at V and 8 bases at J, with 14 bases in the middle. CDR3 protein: CASSLASGDGYTF. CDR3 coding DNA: TGTGCCAGCAGCCTGGCCTCGGGGGACGGCTACACCTTC.

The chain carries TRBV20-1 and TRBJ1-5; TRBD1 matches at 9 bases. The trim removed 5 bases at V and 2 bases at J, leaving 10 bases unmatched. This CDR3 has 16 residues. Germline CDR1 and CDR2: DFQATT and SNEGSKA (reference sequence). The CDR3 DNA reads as TGCAGTGCTCCGGGGACAGGGCCGGGGGGCAATCAGCCCCAGCATTTT. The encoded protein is CSAPGTGPGGNQPQHF.

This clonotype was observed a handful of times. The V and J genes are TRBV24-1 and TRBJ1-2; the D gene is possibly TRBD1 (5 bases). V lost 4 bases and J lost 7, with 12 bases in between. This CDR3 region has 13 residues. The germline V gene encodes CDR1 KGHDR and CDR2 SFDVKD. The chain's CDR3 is CATSEAAGFGYTF. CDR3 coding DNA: TGTGCCACCAGTGAAGCCGCAGGGTTTGGCTACACCTTC.

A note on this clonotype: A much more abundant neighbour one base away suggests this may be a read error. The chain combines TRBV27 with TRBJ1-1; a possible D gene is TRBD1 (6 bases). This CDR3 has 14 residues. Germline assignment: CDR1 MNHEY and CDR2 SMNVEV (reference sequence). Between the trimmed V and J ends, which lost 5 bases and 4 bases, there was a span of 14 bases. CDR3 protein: CASSVGWGRTEAFF. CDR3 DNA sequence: TGTGCCAGCAGTGTAGGCTGGGGGCGCACTGAAGCTTTCTTT.

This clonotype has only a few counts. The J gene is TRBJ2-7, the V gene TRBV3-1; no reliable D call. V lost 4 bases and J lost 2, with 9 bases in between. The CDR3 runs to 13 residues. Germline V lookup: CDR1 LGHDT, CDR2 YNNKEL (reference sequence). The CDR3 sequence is CASSPYGTYEQYF. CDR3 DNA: TGTGCCAGCAGCCCCTACGGAACCTACGAGCAGTACTTC.

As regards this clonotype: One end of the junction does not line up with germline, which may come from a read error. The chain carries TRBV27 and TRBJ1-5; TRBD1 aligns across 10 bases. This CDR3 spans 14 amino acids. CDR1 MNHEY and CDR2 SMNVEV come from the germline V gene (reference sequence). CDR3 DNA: TGTGTCAGCAGCCGGACAGGGGGAAATCAGCCCCAGCATTTT. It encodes CVSSRTGGNQPQHF.

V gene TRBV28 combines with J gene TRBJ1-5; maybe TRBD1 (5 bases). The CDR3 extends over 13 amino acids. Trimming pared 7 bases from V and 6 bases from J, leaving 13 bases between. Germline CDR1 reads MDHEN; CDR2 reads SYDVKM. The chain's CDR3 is CASIQGDGQPQHF. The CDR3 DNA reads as TGTGCCAGCATCCAAGGGGACGGTCAGCCCCAGCATTTT. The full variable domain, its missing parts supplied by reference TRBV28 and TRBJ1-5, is DVKVTQSSRYLVKRTGEKVFLECVQDMDHENMFWYRQDPGLGLRLIYFSYDVKMKEKGDIPEGYSVSREKKERFSLILESASTNQTSMYLCASIQGDGQPQHFGDGTRLSIL.

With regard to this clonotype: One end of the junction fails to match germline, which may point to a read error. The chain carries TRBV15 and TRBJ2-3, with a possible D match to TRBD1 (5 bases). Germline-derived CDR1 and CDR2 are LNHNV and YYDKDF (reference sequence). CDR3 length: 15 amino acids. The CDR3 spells CATSRDRGSADTRYF. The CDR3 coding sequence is TGTGCCACCAGCAGAGATAGGGGAAGTGCAGATACGCGGTATTTT.

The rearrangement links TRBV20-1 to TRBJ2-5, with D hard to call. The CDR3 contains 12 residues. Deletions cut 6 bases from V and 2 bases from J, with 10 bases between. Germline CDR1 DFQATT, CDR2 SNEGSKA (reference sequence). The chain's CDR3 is CSAPRAQETQYF. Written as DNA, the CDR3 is TGCAGTGCCCCTCGAGCTCAAGAGACCCAGTACTTC.

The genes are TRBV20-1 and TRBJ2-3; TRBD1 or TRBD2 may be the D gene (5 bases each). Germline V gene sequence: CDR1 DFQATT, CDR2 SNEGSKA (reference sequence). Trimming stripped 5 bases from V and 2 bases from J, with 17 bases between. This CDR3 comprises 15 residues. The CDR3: CSAGGVADITDTQYF. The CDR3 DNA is TGCAGTGCTGGGGGTGTGGCGGATATCACAGATACGCAGTATTTT.

The CDR3 reads CASGQVGAENTGELFF. The DNA of the CDR3 is TGTGCCAGCGGCCAAGTCGGGGCGGAAAACACCGGGGAGCTGTTTTTT. The chain uses TRBV6-2 or TRBV6-3 and TRBJ2-2; either TRBD1 or TRBD2 may supply D (5 bases each). The germline V and J ends were trimmed by 8 bases and 2 bases, with 18 bases remaining between them. This CDR3 spans 16 amino acids. Germline lookup yields CDR1 MNHEY and CDR2 SVGEGT.

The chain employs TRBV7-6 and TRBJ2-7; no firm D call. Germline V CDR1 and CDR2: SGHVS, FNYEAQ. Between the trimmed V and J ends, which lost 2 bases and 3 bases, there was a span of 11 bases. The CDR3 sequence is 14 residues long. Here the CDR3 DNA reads TGTGCCAGCAGCTTATCTCTTAGGGACTACGAGCAGTACTTC. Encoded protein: CASSLSLRDYEQYF.

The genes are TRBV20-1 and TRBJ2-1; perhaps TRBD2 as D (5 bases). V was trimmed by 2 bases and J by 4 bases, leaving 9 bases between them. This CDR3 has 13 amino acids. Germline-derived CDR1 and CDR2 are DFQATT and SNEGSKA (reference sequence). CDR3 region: CSARSGEYNEQFF. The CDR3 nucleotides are TGCAGTGCTAGATCTGGGGAGTACAATGAGCAGTTCTTC.

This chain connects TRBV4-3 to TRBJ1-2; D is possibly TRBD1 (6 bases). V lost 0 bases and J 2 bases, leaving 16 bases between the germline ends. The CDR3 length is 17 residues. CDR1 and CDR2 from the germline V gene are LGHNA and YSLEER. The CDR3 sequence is CASSQDWGAPPNYGYTF. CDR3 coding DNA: TGCGCCAGCAGCCAAGATTGGGGGGCACCTCCCAACTATGGCTACACCTTC.

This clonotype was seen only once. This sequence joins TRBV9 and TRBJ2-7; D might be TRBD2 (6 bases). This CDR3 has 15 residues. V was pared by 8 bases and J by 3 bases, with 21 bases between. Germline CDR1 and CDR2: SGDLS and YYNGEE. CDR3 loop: CASSTGGGRGYEQYF. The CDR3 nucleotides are TGTGCCAGTAGTACCGGAGGAGGGCGAGGCTACGAGCAGTACTTC. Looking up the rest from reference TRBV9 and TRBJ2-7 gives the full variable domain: DSGVTQTPKHLITATGQRVTLRCSPRSGDLSVYWYQQSLDQGLQFLIQYYNGEERAKGNILERFSAQQFPDLHSELNLSSLELGDSALYFCASSTGGGRGYEQYFGPGTRLTVT.

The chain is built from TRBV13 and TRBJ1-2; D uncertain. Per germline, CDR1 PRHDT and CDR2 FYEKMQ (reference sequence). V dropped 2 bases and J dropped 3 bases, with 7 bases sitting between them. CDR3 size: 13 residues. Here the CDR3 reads CASSLRSYYGYTF. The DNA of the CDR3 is TGTGCCAGCAGCTTAAGGTCCTACTATGGCTACACCTTC.

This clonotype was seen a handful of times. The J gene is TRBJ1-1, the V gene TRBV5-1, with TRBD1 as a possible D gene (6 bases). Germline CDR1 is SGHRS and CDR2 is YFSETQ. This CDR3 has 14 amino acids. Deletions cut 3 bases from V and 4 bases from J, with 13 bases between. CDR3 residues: CASSWGARSTEAFF. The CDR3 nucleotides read TGCGCCAGCAGCTGGGGGGCGAGGAGCACTGAAGCTTTCTTT. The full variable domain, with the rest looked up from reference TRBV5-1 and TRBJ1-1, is KAGVTQTPRYLIKTRGQQVTLSCSPISGHRSVSWYQQTPGQGLQFLFEYFSETQRNKGNFPGRFSGRQFSNSRSEMNVSTLELGDSALYLCASSWGARSTEAFFGQGTRLTVV.

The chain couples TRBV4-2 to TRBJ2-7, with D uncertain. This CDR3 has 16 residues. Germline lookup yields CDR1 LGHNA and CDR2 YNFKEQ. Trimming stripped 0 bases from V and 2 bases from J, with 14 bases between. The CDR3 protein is CASSQEDRAPAYEQYF. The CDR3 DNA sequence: TGTGCCAGCAGCCAAGAGGACCGAGCTCCTGCCTACGAGCAGTACTTC.